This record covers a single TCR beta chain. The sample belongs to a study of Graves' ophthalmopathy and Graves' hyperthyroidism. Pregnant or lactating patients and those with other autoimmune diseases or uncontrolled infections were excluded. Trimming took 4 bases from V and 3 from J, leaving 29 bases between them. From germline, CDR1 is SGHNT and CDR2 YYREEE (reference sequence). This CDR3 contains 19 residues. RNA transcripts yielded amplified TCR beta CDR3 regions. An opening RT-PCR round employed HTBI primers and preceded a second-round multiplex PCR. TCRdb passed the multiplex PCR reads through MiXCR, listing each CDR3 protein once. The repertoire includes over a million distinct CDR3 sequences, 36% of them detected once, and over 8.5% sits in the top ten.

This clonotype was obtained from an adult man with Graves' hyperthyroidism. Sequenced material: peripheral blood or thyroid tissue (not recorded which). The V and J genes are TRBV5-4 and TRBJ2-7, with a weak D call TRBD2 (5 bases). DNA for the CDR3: TGTGCCAGCAGCCGCGGACTGGGCAATACTAACGTAAGGGACTACGAGCAGTACTTC. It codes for CASSRGLGNTNVRDYEQYF.